Following are 12 T cell receptor beta chains from one sample sequenced in a study of blood T cell repertoires in COVID-19 (dated by TCRdb to 2019 to 2021). Libraries were constructed by the immunoSEQ multiplex PCR assay. Not all clones reach the TCRdb copy of this immuneACCESS table, which keeps in-frame sequences only. Checked studies attribute under half of the gap to unresolved V genes and leave the rest unexplained. The sample has approximately 60,000 clones on record, roughly 80% of them singletons. The ten most abundant clones make up about a fifth of the sample. Sequencing was done on a sample of peripheral blood. Receptor source: a woman older than 75 with active or convalescent COVID-19.

This clone has just one count. This rearrangement joins TRBV5-6 to TRBJ2-7, with D possibly matching TRBD1 (6 bases). The CDR3 is made up of 13 amino acids. Trimming took off 2 bases at V and 3 bases at J, with 9 bases between the two ends. The germline CDR1 and CDR2 sequences are SGHDT and YYEEEE. The CDR3 here is CASSLGTLYEQYF. The CDR3, as DNA: TGTGCCAGCAGCTTAGGGACACTCTACGAGCAGTACTTC.

CDR3 in amino acids: CASSQDWSRQPQHF. The CDR3 DNA reads as TGTGCCAGCAGCCAAGATTGGAGTCGTCAGCCCCAGCATTTT. This chain joins TRBV3-1 (or the pseudogene TRBV3-2) and TRBJ1-5; unclear D gene. Trimming stripped 0 bases from V and 6 bases from J, with 9 bases between. The germline gives CDR1 LGHDT, CDR2 YNNKEL (reference sequence). This CDR3 has 14 amino acids.

CDR3 sequence: CASSSDPTDTQYF. CDR3 nucleotide sequence: TGTGCCAGCAGTAGCGACCCCACAGATACGCAGTATTTT. The chain employs TRBV7-3 and TRBJ2-3; D possibly corresponds to TRBD2 (5 bases). The CDR3 has 13 residues. CDR1 is SGHTA and CDR2 is FQGTGA in the germline V gene. V dropped 6 bases and J dropped 2 bases, with 9 bases sitting between them.

The count of this clone is one. V and J are TRBV4-2 and TRBJ2-3, with 8 positions matching TRBD2. CDR3 size: 16 residues. Germline V gives CDR1 LGHNA, CDR2 YNFKEQ. V was clipped by 5 bases and J by 6 bases; unmatched bases: 13. CDR3 sequence: CASSARLAPGGDTQYF. The CDR3 DNA follows: TGTGCCAGCAGCGCCCGACTAGCGCCAGGTGGGGATACGCAGTATTTT.

This CDR3 is CASSSETDSPLHF. The CDR3, as DNA: TGTGCCAGCAGTTCCGAAACGGATTCACCCCTCCACTTT. This chain joins TRBV6-5 and TRBJ1-6; D unclear. The CDR3 is 13 residues long. V dropped 4 bases and J dropped 8 bases, with 9 bases sitting between them. Germline CDR1 reads MNHEY; CDR2 reads SVGAGI.

The CDR3 sequence is CASSQNVRYQETQYF. The CDR3 DNA is TGTGCCAGCAGCCAGAATGTTCGGTACCAAGAGACCCAGTACTTC. The chain recombines TRBV3-1 (or the pseudogene TRBV3-2) with TRBJ2-5; D not certain. CDR1 and CDR2 from the germline V gene are LGHDT and YNNKEL (reference sequence). Deletions cut 3 bases from V and 0 bases from J, with 11 bases between. The CDR3 covers 15 residues.

The V gene is TRBV7-2, the J gene TRBJ1-1; no clear D gene. The CDR3 contains 14 residues. Trimming took off 6 bases at V and 0 bases at J, with 11 bases between the two ends. CDR1 and CDR2 from the germline V gene are SGHTA and FQGNSA. The CDR3 DNA sequence: TGTGCCAGCAGGATGTCACTTATGAACACTGAAGCTTTCTTT. Protein product: CASRMSLMNTEAFF.

This clone was seen only once. V usage is TRBV10-2 and J usage is TRBJ1-2; D is uncertain. The CDR3 totals 14 residues. CDR1 and CDR2 from the germline V gene are WSHSY and SAAADI. V gave up 8 bases and J gave up 2 bases, with 15 bases separating them. CDR3 nucleotides: TGCGCCAGCGGACCGCCGCGACTAAACTATGGCTACACCTTC. Translation: CASGPPRLNYGYTF.

This clone came up a few times. The V gene is TRBV2, the J gene TRBJ2-3, with 11 bases aligning to TRBD2. This CDR3 spans 17 amino acids. From germline, CDR1 is SNHLY and CDR2 FYNNEI. V gave up 5 bases and J gave up 0 bases; unmatched junction bases: 7. The CDR3 here is CASSNYLAGGSTDTQYF. The CDR3 DNA sequence: TGTGCCAGCAGTAACTATCTAGCGGGGGGTAGCACAGATACGCAGTATTTT.

As to this clone: Mismatch with germline at one junction end may stem from a read error. V usage is TRBV10-1 and J usage is TRBJ2-2; a weak D match, TRBD1 (6 bases). The CDR3 loop spans 15 amino acids. Germline lookup yields CDR1 WNHNN and CDR2 SYGVQD (reference sequence). CDR3 DNA sequence: TGCGCCAGCCGATGGACAGTCGATGAACACCGGGGAGCTGTTTTT. Translating it yields CASRWTVDEHRGAVF.

The V gene is TRBV5-1, the J gene TRBJ2-2, with TRBD1 matching 9 bases. CDR3 size: 17 residues. The V segment lost 4 bases and the J segment 0 bases; nucleotides outside the gene matches: 7. Germline V gives CDR1 SGHRS, CDR2 YFSETQ. The CDR3 is CASSLRTGASNTGELFF. CDR3 bases: TGCGCCAGCAGCCTACGGACAGGGGCCTCGAACACCGGGGAGCTGTTTTTT.

The chain combines TRBV30 with TRBJ1-2; tentative D call: TRBD1 (6 bases). CDR1 is GTSNPN and CDR2 is SVGIG in the germline V gene (reference sequence). With 4 bases removed from V and 6 bases from J, the gap between germline ends came to 12 bases. This CDR3 has 12 residues. The CDR3 nucleotides are TGTGCCTGGACCCCCCAGGGGAATGGCTACACCTTC. This gives the protein CAWTPQGNGYTF.